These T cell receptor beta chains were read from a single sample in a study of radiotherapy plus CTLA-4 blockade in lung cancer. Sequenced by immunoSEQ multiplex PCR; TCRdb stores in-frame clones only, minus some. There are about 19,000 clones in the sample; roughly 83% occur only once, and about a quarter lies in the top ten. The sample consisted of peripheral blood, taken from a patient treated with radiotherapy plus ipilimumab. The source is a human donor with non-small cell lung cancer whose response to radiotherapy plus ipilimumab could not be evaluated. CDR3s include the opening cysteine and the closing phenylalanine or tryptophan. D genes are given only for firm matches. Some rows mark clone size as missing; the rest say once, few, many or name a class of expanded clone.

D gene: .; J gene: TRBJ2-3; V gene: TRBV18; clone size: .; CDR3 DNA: TGTGCCAGCTCACCAAGCGCCCGGGCGGGATTTAGCACAGATACGCAGTATTTT; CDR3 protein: CASSPSARAGFSTDTQYF
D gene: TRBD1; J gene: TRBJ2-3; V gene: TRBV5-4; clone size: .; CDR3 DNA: TGTGCCAGCAGCTTGGACAGGGGAGTCACAGATACGCAGTATTTT; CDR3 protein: CASSLDRGVTDTQYF
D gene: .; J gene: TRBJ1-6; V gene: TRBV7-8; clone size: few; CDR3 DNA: TGTGCCAGCAGCTTAGCGGAGGGTAGTAATTCACCCCTCCACTTT; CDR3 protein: CASSLAEGSNSPLHF
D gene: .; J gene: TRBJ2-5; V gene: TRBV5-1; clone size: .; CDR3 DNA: TGCGCCAGCAAGGCAGGCGGGCCCGGAGAGACCCAGTACTTC; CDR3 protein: CASKAGGPGETQYF
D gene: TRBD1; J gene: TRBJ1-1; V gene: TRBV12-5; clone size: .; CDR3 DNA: TGTGCTAGTGGTTGGGACAGGGCGAACACTGAAGCTTTCTTT; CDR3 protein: CASGWDRANTEAFF
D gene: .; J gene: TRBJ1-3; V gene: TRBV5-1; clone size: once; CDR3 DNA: TGCGCCAGCAGCTTCGGGGGGCAGAGTGGAAACACCATATATTTT; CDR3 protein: CASSFGGQSGNTIYF
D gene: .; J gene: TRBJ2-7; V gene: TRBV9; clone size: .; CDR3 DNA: TGTGCCAGGCGGGGGACGGGGGCGAGAGACGAGCAGTACTTC; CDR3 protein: CARRGTGARDEQYF
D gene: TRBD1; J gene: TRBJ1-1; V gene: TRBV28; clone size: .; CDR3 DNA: TGTGCCAGCAGTTTATCACAAACAGGGGGGAACACTGAAGCTTTCTTT; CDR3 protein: CASSLSQTGGNTEAFF
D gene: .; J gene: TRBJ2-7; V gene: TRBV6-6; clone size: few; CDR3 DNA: TGTGCCAGCAGTTACTTTGGGAGCTCCTACGAGCAGTACTTC; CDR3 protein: CASSYFGSSYEQYF
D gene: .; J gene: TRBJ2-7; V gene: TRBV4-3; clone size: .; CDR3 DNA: TGCGCCAGCAGCCGCCTCGAAACAGGAGCCTACGAGCAGTACTTC; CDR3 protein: CASSRLETGAYEQYF
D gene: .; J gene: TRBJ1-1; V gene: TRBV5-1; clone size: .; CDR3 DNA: TGCGCCAGTCAGCCCCCAGGCAGCACTGAAGCTTTCTTT; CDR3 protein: CASQPPGSTEAFF
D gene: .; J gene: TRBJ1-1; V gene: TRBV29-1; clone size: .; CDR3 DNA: TGCAGCGTTGGTCGTTCCGGAGTCGGAGCCACTGAAGCTTTCTTT; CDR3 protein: CSVGRSGVGATEAFF
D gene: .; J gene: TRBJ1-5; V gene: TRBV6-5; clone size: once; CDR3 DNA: TGTGCCAGCAGTTCCGGACAAATGGGGCCCCAGCATTTT; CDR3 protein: CASSSGQMGPQHF
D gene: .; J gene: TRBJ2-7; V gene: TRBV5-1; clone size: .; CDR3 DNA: TGCGCCACCTCCTTGGGGGGGGCGTGGGACGAGCAGTACTTC; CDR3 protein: CATSLGGAWDEQYF
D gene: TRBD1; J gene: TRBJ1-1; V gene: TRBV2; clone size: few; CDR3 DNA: TGTGCCAAAACCGGAGGGGGCAAAGCTGAAGCTTTCTTT; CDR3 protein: CAKTGGGKAEAFF
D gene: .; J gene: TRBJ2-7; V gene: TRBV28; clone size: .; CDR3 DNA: TGTGCCAGCAGTCCCCTAAGCGAGCAGTACTTC; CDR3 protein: CASSPLSEQYF
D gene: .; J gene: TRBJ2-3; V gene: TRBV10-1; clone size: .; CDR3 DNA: TGCGCCAGCAGTGAAGGAGGGTTGGATACGCAGTATTTT; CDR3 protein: CASSEGGLDTQYF
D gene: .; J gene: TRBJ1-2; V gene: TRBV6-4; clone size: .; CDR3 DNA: TGTGCCAGCAGTGACGGGCAGGGGTCTTATGGCTACACCTTC; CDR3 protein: CASSDGQGSYGYTF
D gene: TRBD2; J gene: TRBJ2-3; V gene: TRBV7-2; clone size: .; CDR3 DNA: TGTGCCAGCAGCCCCATAGCGGGGACTAGCACAGATACGCAGTATTTT; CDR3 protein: CASSPIAGTSTDTQYF
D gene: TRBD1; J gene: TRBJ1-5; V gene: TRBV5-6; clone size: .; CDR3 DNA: TGTGCCAGCAGCTCCGGGACAGGGCTTTTGGCCCAGCATTTT; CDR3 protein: CASSSGTGLLAQHF
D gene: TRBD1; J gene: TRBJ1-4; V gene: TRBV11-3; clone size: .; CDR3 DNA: TGTGCCAGCAGCTCCACAGGGGCCCCTAATGAAAAACTGTTTTTT; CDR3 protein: CASSSTGAPNEKLFF
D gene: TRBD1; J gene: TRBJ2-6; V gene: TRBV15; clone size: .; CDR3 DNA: TGTGCCACCAGCAGAGGTGGACAGGGGGCTTCTGGGGCCAACGTCCTGACTTTC; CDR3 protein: CATSRGGQGASGANVLTF
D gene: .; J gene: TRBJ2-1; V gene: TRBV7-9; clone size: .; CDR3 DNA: TGTGCCAGCAGCCAGGGGACGGCTAACAATGAGCAGTTCTTC; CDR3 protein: CASSQGTANNEQFF
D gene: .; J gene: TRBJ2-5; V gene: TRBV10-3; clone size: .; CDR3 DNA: TGTGCCATCAGTGATGTCGGGGAGACCCAGTACTTC; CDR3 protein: CAISDVGETQYF
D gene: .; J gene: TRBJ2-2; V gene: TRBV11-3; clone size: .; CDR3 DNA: TGTGCCAGCAGCTTAGGTTCCGGGTCGGGCACCGGGGAGCTGTTTTTT; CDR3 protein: CASSLGSGSGTGELFF
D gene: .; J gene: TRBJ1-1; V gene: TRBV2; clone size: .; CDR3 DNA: TGTGCCAGCAGTGCCCCCGGGGAAAGCATCCTCACTGAAGCTTTCTTT; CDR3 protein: CASSAPGESILTEAFF
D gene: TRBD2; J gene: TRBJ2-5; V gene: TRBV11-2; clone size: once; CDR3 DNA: TGTGCCAGCAGCTTGGTCGGGGGGACAGAGACCCAGTACTTC; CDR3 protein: CASSLVGGTETQYF
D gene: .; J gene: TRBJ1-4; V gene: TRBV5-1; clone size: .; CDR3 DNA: TGCGCCAGCAGCCTAGGGGTAGCCGCAACTAATGAAAAACTGTTTTTT; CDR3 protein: CASSLGVAATNEKLFF
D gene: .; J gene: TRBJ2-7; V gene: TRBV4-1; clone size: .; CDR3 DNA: TGCGCCAGCAGCCATAATCCAGGGGAGTCCTACGAGCAGTACTTC; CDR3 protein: CASSHNPGESYEQYF
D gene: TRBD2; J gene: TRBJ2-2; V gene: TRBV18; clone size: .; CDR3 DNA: TGTGCCAGCTCACCACCGATGGCGGGAGCTGGCACCGGGGAGCTGTTTTTT; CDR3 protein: CASSPPMAGAGTGELFF
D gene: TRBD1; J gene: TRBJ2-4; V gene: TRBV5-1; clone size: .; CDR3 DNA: TGCGCCAGCAGCCTCCGGGACAGGGAATCCAAAAACATTCAGTACTTC; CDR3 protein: CASSLRDRESKNIQYF
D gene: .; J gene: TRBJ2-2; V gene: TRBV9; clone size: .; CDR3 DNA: TGTGCCAGCAGCGCTAGCAAGAACACCGGGGAGCTGTTTTTT; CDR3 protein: CASSASKNTGELFF
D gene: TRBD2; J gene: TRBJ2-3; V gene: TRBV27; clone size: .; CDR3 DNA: TGTGCCAGCAGTTTTATAGCGGGAGTCGCAGATACGCAGTATTTT; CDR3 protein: CASSFIAGVADTQYF
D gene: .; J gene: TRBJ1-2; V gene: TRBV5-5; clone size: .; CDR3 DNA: TGTGCCAGCAGGTCAGGTAACAATGGCTACACCTTC; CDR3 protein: CASRSGNNGYTF
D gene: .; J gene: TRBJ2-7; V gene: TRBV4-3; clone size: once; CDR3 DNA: TGCGCCAGCAGCCCCCTAGGAGGATACGAGCAGTACTTC; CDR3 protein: CASSPLGGYEQYF
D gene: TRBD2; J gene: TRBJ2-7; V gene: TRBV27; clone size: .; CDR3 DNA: TGTGCCAGCAGTCTACCTCGGCTAGCGGGAGGTTTTAAGCAGTACTTC; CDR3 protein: CASSLPRLAGGFKQYF
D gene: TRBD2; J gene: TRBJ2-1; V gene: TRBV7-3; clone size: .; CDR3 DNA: TGTGCCAGCAGCTTACGAGGTAGCGGGGCGGGTTACAATGAGCAGTTCTTC; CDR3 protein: CASSLRGSGAGYNEQFF
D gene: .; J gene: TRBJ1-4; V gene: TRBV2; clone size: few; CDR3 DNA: TGTGCCAGCCGCCTACGAGTTACTAATGAAAAACTGTTTTTT; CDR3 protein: CASRLRVTNEKLFF
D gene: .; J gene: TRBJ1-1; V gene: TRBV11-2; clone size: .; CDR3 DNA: TGTGCCAGCAGCTCACTTTTCGGGGACACTGAAGCTTTCTTT; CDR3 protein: CASSSLFGDTEAFF
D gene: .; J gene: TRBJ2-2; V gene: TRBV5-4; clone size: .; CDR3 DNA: TGTGCCAGCACGGCCGGGGGAGGAACCGGGGAGCTGTTTTTT; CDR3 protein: CASTAGGGTGELFF
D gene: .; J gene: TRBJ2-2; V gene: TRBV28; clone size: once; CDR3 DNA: TGTGCCAGCAACGACCTCGGGGAACACACCGGGGAGCTGTTTTTT; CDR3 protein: CASNDLGEHTGELFF
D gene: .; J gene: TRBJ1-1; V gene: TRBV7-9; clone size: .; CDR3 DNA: TGTGCCAGCAGCCTAGAATCGGAGGGGCGGGGACGGGACACTGAAGCTTTCTTT; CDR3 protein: CASSLESEGRGRDTEAFF
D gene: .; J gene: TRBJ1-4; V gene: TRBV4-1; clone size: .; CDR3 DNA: TGCGCCAGCAGCCAATACGAACAGGGAGGGGAAGGCTTTATTACTAATGAAAAACTGTTTTTT; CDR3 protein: CASSQYEQGGEGFITNEKLFF
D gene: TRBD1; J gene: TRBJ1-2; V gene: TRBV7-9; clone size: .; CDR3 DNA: TGTGCCAGCAGCTTAGCGCCGGGGACAGGGGCCGATGGCTACACCTTC; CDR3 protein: CASSLAPGTGADGYTF
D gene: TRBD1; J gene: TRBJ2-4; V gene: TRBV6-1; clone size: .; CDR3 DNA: TGTGCCAGCAGTGAATTACAGGGGAAAAACATTCAGTACTTC; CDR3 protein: CASSELQGKNIQYF
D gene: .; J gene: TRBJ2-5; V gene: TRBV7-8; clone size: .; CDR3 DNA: TGTGCCAGCAGCAGAGTTGCGTGGAGGGAGACCCAGTACTTC; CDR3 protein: CASSRVAWRETQYF
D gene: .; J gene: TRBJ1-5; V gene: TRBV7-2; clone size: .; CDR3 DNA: TGTGCCAGCAGCTTAGACAGTTCCAATCAGCCCCAGCATTTT; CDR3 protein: CASSLDSSNQPQHF
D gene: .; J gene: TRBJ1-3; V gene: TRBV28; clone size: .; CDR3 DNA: TGTGCCAGCACCTCCACGATGCAGGCTGGAAACACCATATATTTT; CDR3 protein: CASTSTMQAGNTIYF
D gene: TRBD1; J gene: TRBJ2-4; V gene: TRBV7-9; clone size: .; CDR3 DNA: TGTGCCAGCAGTCCGCCCAGGGGGTTGGACATTCAGTACTTC; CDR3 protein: CASSPPRGLDIQYF
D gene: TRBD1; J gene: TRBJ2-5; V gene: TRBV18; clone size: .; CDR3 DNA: TGTGCCAGCTCACCAGAGACAGGGAGCCAAGAGACCCAGTACTTC; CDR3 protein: CASSPETGSQETQYF
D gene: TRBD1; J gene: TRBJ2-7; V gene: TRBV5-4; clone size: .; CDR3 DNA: TGTGCCAGCAGCGGACAGGGGAGGACCTACGAGCAGTACTTC; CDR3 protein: CASSGQGRTYEQYF
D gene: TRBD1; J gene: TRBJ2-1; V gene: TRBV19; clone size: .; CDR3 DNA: TGTGCCAGTTCGCCGGGACAGGGTTTTTTCAATGAGCAGTTCTTC; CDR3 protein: CASSPGQGFFNEQFF
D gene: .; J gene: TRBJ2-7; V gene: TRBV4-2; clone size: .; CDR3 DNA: TGTGCCAGCAGCCAGGGGGGACCCCCTAGCTCCTACGAGCAGTACTTC; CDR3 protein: CASSQGGPPSSYEQYF
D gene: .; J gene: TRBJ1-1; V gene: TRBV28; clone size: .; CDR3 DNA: TGTGCCAGCAGTTTAGTGCGGGAGACGTACACTGAAGCTTTCTTT; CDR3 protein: CASSLVRETYTEAFF
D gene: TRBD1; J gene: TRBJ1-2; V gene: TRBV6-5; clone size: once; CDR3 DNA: TGTGCCAGCAGTTACCGGGACAGGATCTATGGCTACACCTTC; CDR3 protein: CASSYRDRIYGYTF
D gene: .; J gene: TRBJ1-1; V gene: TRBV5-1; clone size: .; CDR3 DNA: TGCGCCAGCAGCTTGTCGGGGGACGTTTCCACTGAAGCTTTCTTT; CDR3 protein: CASSLSGDVSTEAFF
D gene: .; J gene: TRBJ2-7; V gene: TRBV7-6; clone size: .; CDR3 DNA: TGTGCCAGCAGCCCAAGCGGCTACGAGCAGTACTTC; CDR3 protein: CASSPSGYEQYF
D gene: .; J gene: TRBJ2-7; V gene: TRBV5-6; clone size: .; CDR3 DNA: TGTGCCAGCAGCTTGCGGACAGCCTACTACGAGCAGTACTTC; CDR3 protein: CASSLRTAYYEQYF
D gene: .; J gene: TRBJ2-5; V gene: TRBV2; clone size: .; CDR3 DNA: TGTGCCAGCGGCGGAGGACTTACAAAAGAGACCCAGTACTTC; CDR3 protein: CASGGGLTKETQYF
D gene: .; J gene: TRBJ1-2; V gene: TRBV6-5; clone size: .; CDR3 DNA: TGTGCCAGCAGAACGGGAGGAACCGCTTATGGCTACACCTTC; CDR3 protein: CASRTGGTAYGYTF